The 21 T cell receptor beta chains reported below all come from one sample, sequenced in a study of T cells after yellow fever vaccination. TCRdb reanalysed the 5' RACE reads using MiXCR and keeps one entry per CDR3 protein. The sample contains about 330,000 distinct CDR3 sequences, 6.8% of which appear only once. Source: PBMCs, taken around 45 days after the first yellow fever vaccination. The receptors derive from a man between 18 and 29 years old who received the YFV17D yellow fever vaccine.

This clonotype was detected only a few times. The rearrangement links TRBV7-3 to TRBJ2-2; D unresolved. With 3 bases removed from V and 2 bases from J, the gap between germline ends came to 7 bases. The CDR3 extends over 14 amino acids. CDR1 and CDR2 (germline): SGHTA, FQGTGA. The CDR3 spells CASSFQPNTGELFF. The CDR3 nucleotides are TGTGCCAGCAGCTTCCAGCCCAACACCGGGGAGCTGTTTTTT.

There are many counts of this clonotype. The chain couples TRBV5-1 to TRBJ2-3; TRBD2 matches 8 bases. The CDR3 is 16 amino acids. The V segment lost 0 bases and the J segment 4 bases; nucleotides outside the gene matches: 7. Germline-derived CDR1 and CDR2 are SGHRS and YFSETQ. The CDR3 region has the DNA TGCGCCAGCAGCTTGGACCGGGGGGGGGGCGCAGATACGCAGTATTTT. Translation gives CASSLDRGGGADTQYF.

This clonotype was detected only a few times. The chain carries TRBV4-1 and TRBJ2-5; 12 positions match TRBD1. CDR1 is MGHRA and CDR2 is YSYEKL in the germline V gene. The CDR3 totals 15 residues. V was pared by 1 base and J by 4 bases, with 1 base of the junction left unmatched. CDR3 bases: TGCGCCAGCAGCCAAGGGGACAGGGGGCGAGAGACCCAGTACTTC. Amino acid sequence: CASSQGDRGRETQYF.

The chain has TRBV25-1 and TRBJ1-4; D possibly corresponds to TRBD1 (5 bases). The germline V and J ends were trimmed by 5 bases and 5 bases, with 15 bases remaining between them. This CDR3 region has 15 residues. Per the germline V gene, CDR1 is MGHDK and CDR2 is SYGVNS. CDR3 in amino acids: CASSLKQGLNEKLFF. The DNA for the CDR3 is TGTGCCAGCAGTCTTAAGCAGGGTTTAAATGAAAAACTGTTTTTT.

This clonotype was seen more than once but under ten times. The CDR3 DNA reads TGTGCCAGCAGTAAGGATTACACAGATACGCAGTATTTT. This gives the protein CASSKDYTDTQYF. V and J are TRBV2 and TRBJ2-3; D gene uncertain. The CDR3 extends over 13 amino acids. V was cut by 5 bases and J by 2 bases, with 8 bases left in between. Germline assignment: CDR1 SNHLY and CDR2 FYNNEI.

The sample holds many counts of this clonotype. This CDR3 is CASSLGRADTQYF. As DNA, the CDR3 is TGCGCCAGCAGCTTGGGCAGGGCGGATACGCAGTATTTT. The rearrangement links TRBV5-1 to TRBJ2-3, with a possible D match to TRBD1 (5 bases). V lost 0 bases and J lost 6, with 8 bases in between. Germline V gene data show CDR1 as SGHRS and CDR2 as YFSETQ. The CDR3 contains 13 residues. Looking up the rest from reference TRBV5-1 and TRBJ2-3 gives the full variable domain: KAGVTQTPRYLIKTRGQQVTLSCSPISGHRSVSWYQQTPGQGLQFLFEYFSETQRNKGNFPGRFSGRQFSNSRSEMNVSTLELGDSALYLCASSLGRADTQYFGPGTRLTVL.

This clonotype was seen more than once but under ten times. J is TRBJ1-1 and V is TRBV6-5; 7 nucleotides match TRBD1. CDR1 and CDR2 from the germline V gene are MNHEY and SVGAGI. The CDR3 length is 14 residues. Germline trimming cut 2 bases from V and 12 bases from J; bases unmatched to any gene: 12. The chain's CDR3 is CASSYETGRGVTFF. In DNA, the CDR3 is TGTGCCAGCAGTTACGAGACAGGGAGGGGAGTTACTTTCTTT.

This clonotype was seen a few times. The V and J genes are TRBV4-1 and TRBJ1-5; TRBD1 matches at 7 bases. CDR1 and CDR2 (germline): MGHRA, YSYEKL. This CDR3 is built from 15 residues. After removal of 3 bases from V and 3 bases from J, the junction contained 5 bases not matched to a gene. CDR3: CASSHPGQLNQPQHF. For the CDR3, the DNA is TGCGCCAGCAGCCACCCGGGACAGCTCAATCAGCCCCAGCATTTT.

This clonotype was detected only a few times. The chain uses TRBV30 and TRBJ2-5, with D unclear. This CDR3 is built from 13 residues. The ends were cut back, 1 base at V and 4 bases at J, with 10 bases in the middle. The germline V gene has CDR1 GTSNPN and CDR2 SVGIG (reference sequence). CDR3 protein: CAWSADSLETQYF. The CDR3 bases are TGTGCCTGGAGTGCCGACTCCTTAGAGACCCAGTACTTC. The full variable domain, with the rest looked up from reference TRBV30 and TRBJ2-5, is SQTIHQWPATLVQPVGSPLSLECTVEGTSNPNLYWYRQAAGRGLQLLFYSVGIGQISSEVPQNLSASRPQDRQFILSSKKLLLSDSGFYLCAWSADSLETQYFGPGTRLLVL.

The chain carries TRBV4-3 and TRBJ2-1, with TRBD2 matching over 9 bases. Germline CDR1 is LGHNA and CDR2 is YSLEER. CDR3 length: 18 amino acids. V lost 0 bases and J lost 9; bases outside the gene matches: 15. Here the CDR3 reads CASSQDSRGGGASAEQFF. The CDR3, as DNA: TGCGCCAGCAGCCAAGATTCCCGAGGCGGGGGGGCCTCCGCTGAGCAGTTCTTC.

This clonotype was detected many times. CDR3 nucleotides: TGTGCCAGCAGCGAAGGACAGGGGGCATACTATGGCTACACCTTC. Translation: CASSEGQGAYYGYTF. The chain links TRBV7-9 to TRBJ1-2; 11 nucleotides align to TRBD1. Trimming took 5 bases from V and 3 from J; bases not matched to a gene: 5. The CDR3 contains 15 residues. Germline V gives CDR1 SEHNR, CDR2 FQNEAQ (reference sequence).

This clonotype was seen repeatedly, ten times or more. This chain joins TRBV24-1 and TRBJ2-2, with D unclear. V dropped 3 bases and J dropped 9 bases, with 13 bases sitting between them. The CDR3 sequence is 14 residues long. Germline lookup yields CDR1 KGHDR and CDR2 SFDVKD. CDR3 nucleotide sequence: TGTGCCACCAGTGATCCCGGGTCCCGGAGGGAGCTGTTTTTT. Translated: CATSDPGSRRELFF.

This clonotype was recorded many times. The V call is TRBV2, the J call TRBJ2-7; the D is unclear. The CDR3 loop spans 13 amino acids. Deletions cut 10 bases from V and 0 bases from J, with 13 bases between. Germline values: CDR1 SNHLY, CDR2 FYNNEI. CDR3 sequence reads: CATTLTDSYEQYF. The CDR3 region has the DNA TGTGCCACTACCCTGACTGACTCCTACGAGCAGTACTTC.

This chain links TRBV10-3 with TRBJ2-7, with no clear D. Deletions cut 3 bases from V and 0 bases from J, with 12 bases between. CDR3 size: 15 residues. CDR1 and CDR2 (germline): ENHRY, SYGVKD. CDR3 residues: CAISDPDHSSYEQYF. DNA for the CDR3: TGTGCCATCAGTGATCCGGACCATAGCTCCTACGAGCAGTACTTC.

This clonotype came up many times. The CDR3, as DNA: TGTGCCAGCAGTTACCCGGGACAGGCTTTCCTTTCTTACGAGCAGTACTTC. It specifies CASSYPGQAFLSYEQYF. The chain joins TRBV6-2 or TRBV6-3 to TRBJ2-7; TRBD1 aligns across 8 bases. The CDR3 is 17 residues long. V lost 2 bases and J lost 4; bases outside the gene matches: 13. Germline V gene data show CDR1 as MNHEY and CDR2 as SVGEGT.

This clonotype has ten or more counts. The chain is built from TRBV12-3 or TRBV12-4 and TRBJ2-3, with D unclear. This CDR3 has 14 amino acids. Trimming stripped 6 bases from V and 4 bases from J, with 14 bases between. The CDR3 coding sequence is TGTGCCAGCAGCCTCTCCTCTCCCGCAGATACGCAGTATTTT. This sequence encodes CASSLSSPADTQYF.

This clonotype was observed a few times. This chain connects TRBV10-3 to TRBJ2-7; perhaps D is TRBD1 or TRBD2 (5 bases each). The V end lost 3 bases, the J end lost 6 bases, and 15 bases lay between the germline ends. The CDR3 spans 14 residues. CDR1 ENHRY and CDR2 SYGVKD come from the germline V gene. The CDR3 spells CAISDRQGGREQYV. Written as DNA, the CDR3 is TGTGCCATCAGTGACCGGCAGGGCGGGCGCGAGCAGTACGTC.

Many counts were recorded for this clonotype. CDR3 amino acids: CASSLTKNIQYF. The CDR3 DNA reads as TGTGCCAGCAGCTTAACGAAAAACATTCAGTACTTC. The J gene is TRBJ2-4, the V gene TRBV11-2; unclear D gene. The germline CDR1 and CDR2 sequences are SGHAT and FQNNGV. Trimming cost V 2 bases and J 4 bases, with 3 bases left between them. The CDR3 sequence is 12 residues long. The whole variable domain, filled in from reference TRBV11-2 and TRBJ2-4, reads EAGVAQSPRYKIIEKRQSVAFWCNPISGHATLYWYQQILGQGPKLLIQFQNNGVVDDSQLPKDRFSAERLKGVDSTLKIQPAKLEDSAVYLCASSLTKNIQYFGAGTRLSVL.

The chain has TRBV4-2 and TRBJ1-6; no reliable D call. Germline assignment: CDR1 LGHNA and CDR2 YNFKEQ. The CDR3 is 18 amino acids. V gave up 0 bases and J gave up 0 bases, with 12 bases separating them. The CDR3 nucleotides are TGTGCCAGCAGCCAAGAGGGCATCCTAAGCTCCTATAATTCACCCCTCCACTTT. This translates into CASSQEGILSSYNSPLHF.

The V and J genes are TRBV20-1 and TRBJ2-5; 8 positions match TRBD1. The CDR3 covers 14 residues. V lost 3 bases, J lost 4 bases, and 7 bases stayed unmatched. Looked up from germline, CDR1 is DFQATT and CDR2 is SNEGSKA (reference sequence). The CDR3: CSARYRTGRETQYF. The CDR3 nucleotides read TGCAGTGCTAGGTATCGGACAGGGCGAGAGACCCAGTACTTC.

The table lists this clonotype with many counts. This sequence joins TRBV3-1 and TRBJ2-1, with TRBD2 matching 7 bases. The V gene end was trimmed by 1 base and the J gene end by 9 bases; junction bases not matched to a gene: 6. This CDR3 contains 14 residues. Germline assignment: CDR1 LGHDT and CDR2 YNNKEL (reference sequence). The CDR3 spells CASSQGRLASEQFF. For the CDR3, the DNA is TGTGCCAGCAGCCAAGGCAGACTAGCTTCTGAGCAGTTCTTC.